Detailed here is one TCR beta chain. This entry comes from a study of blood T cell repertoires in COVID-19. As for the study in general: Nucleic acid was either cDNA or gDNA, and it came from T cells, B-cell-depleted T cells, or PBMCs.

CDR3 length equals 14 residues. V was clipped by 6 bases and J by 4 bases, with 15 bases between them. CDR1 and CDR2 (germline): MDHEN, SYDVKM. This table comes from immunoSEQ multiplex PCR, and its TCRdb copy is limited to in-frame clones, with some not included. The sample records 130,000 to 150,000 clones, around 87% being singletons. This TCR was sampled from a man in his sixties who had recovered from COVID-19. The sequenced sample consisted of PBMCs or T cells enriched from blood (not recorded which). This sequence joins TRBV28 and TRBJ2-5; tentative D call: TRBD1 (6 bases). In DNA, the CDR3 is TGTGCCAGCAGCACACAGGGTGGCGGAGAGACCCAGTACTTC. It is translated as CASSTQGGGETQYF. The entire variable domain, with the rest obtained from reference TRBV28 and TRBJ2-5, is as follows: DVKVTQSSRYLVKRTGEKVFLECVQDMDHENMFWYRQDPGLGLRLIYFSYDVKMKEKGDIPEGYSVSREKKERFSLILESASTNQTSMYLCASSTQGGGETQYFGPGTRLLVL.